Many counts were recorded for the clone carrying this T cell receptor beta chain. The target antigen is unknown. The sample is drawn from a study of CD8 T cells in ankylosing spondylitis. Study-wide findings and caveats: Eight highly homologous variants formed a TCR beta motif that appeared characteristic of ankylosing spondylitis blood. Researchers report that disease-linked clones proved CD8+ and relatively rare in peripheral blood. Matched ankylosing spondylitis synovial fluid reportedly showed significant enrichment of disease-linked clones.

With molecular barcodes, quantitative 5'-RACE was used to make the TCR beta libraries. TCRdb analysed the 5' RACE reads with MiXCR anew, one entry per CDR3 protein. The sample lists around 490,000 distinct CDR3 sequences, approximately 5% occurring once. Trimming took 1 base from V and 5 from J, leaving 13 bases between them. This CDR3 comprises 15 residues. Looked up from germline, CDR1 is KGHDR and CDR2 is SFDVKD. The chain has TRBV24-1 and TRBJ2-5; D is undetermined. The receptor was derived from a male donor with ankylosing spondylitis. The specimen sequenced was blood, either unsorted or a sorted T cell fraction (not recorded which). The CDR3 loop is CATSDFKAVVETQYF. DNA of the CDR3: TGTGCCACCAGTGATTTTAAGGCTGTAGTCGAGACCCAGTACTTC.